This record concerns one TCR beta chain sequence. This sample stems from a study of shared clonotypes between healthy human individuals. In the study overall: CD4 naive and memory got three plates each, CD8 naive two, CD8 memory one.

The repertoire was sequenced with immunoSEQ multiplex PCR; TCRdb's copy has only in-frame clones and lacks some. The data contain over 2 million clones, around 93% of them seen just once; the ten biggest clones take up 0.3% to 0.4%. The CDR3 sequence is 16 residues long. The germline V and J ends were trimmed by 1 base and 0 bases, with 10 bases remaining between them. Germline V lookup: CDR1 MDHEN, CDR2 SYDVKM. From CD4+ cells came CD45RA+ naive and CD45RA-negative memory subsets. The specimen was naive CD4+ T cells from PBMCs. Subset given: CD45RA+ positively selected. The J gene is TRBJ1-3, the V gene TRBV28, with D unresolved. The receptor's source is a man younger than 30 in good health. Some clones in this sample may be carry-over from other donors' samples. CDR3 sequence (DNA): TGTGCCAGCAGTTTATCCGGTAAAAGCTCTGGAAACACCATATATTTT. It translates to CASSLSGKSSGNTIYF.